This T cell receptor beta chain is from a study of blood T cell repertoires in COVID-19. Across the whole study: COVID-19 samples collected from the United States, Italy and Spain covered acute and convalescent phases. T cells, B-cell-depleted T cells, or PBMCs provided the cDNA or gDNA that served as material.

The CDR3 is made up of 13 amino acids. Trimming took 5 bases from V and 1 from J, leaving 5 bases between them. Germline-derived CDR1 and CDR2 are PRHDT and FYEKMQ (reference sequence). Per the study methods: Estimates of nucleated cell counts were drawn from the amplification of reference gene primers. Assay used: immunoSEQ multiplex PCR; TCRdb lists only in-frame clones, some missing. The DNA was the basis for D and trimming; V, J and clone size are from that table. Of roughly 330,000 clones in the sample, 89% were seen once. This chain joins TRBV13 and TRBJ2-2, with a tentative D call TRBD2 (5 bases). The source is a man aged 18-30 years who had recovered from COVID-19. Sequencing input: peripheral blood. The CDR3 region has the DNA TGTGCCAGCAGCCGGGAGAACACCGGGGAGCTGTTTTTT. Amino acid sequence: CASSRENTGELFF.